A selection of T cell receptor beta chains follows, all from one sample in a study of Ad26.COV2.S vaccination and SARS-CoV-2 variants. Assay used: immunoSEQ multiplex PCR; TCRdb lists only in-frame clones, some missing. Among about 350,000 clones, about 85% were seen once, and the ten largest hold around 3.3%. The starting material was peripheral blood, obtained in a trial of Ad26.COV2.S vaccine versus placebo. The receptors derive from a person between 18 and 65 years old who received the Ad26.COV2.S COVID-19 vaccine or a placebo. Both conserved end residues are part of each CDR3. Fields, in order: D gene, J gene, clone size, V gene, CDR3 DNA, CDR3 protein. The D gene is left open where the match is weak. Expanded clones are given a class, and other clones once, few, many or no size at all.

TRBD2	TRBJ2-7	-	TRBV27	TGTGCCAGCAGTTTATTCGCGGGGGGGAAACCCTACGAGCAGTACTTC	CASSLFAGGKPYEQYF
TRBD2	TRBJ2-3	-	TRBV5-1	TGCGCCAGCAGCCCCCAGGGTTCGGGGGGGGTCACAGATACGCAGTATTTT	CASSPQGSGGVTDTQYF
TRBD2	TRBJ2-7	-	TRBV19	TGTGCCAGTACCGACTTGACTAGCGGGAGGGCCTCTTCCAGCTACGAGCAGTACTTC	CASTDLTSGRASSSYEQYF
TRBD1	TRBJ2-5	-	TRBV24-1	TGTGCCACCAGTGATTCGGGACAGACGAAGCGGGAGACCCAGTACTTC	CATSDSGQTKRETQYF
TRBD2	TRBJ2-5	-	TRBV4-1	TGCGCCAGCAGCCAATTTAGCGGGAACCAAGAGACCCAGTACTTC	CASSQFSGNQETQYF
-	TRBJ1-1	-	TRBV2	TGTGCCAGCAGTACAGGGATCGTAAATGCTGAAGCTTTCTTT	CASSTGIVNAEAFF
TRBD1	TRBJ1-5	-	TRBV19	TGTGCCAGTACCCAGGGGGGGTTGGGGATTCAGCCCCAGCATTTT	CASTQGGLGIQPQHF
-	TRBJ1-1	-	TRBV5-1	TGCGCCAGCAGTACCGGACCTGAAGCTTTCTTT	CASSTGPEAFF
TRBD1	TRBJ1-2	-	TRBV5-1	TGCGCCAGCAGCTCCTCCCGGGGGACAGATGGCTACACCTTC	CASSSSRGTDGYTF
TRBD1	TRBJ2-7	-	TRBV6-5	TGTGCCAGCAGTCCCCCAGGGGGCGGGTTCGGCGAGCAGTACTTC	CASSPPGGGFGEQYF
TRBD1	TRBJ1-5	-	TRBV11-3	TGTGCCAGCAGCTCCCGGACAGGGGGAAATCAGCCCCAGCATTTT	CASSSRTGGNQPQHF
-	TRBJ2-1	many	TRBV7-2	TGTGCCAGCAGCCCATCCAGCGACAGTTACAATGAGCAGTTCTTC	CASSPSSDSYNEQFF
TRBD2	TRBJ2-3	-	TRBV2	TGTGCCAGCAGAGCTGGACTAGCGGGGACAGATACGCAGTATTTT	CASRAGLAGTDTQYF
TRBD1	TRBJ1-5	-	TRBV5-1	TGCGCCAGCAGCGCGGGACAGGGTTATCCCCAGCATTTT	CASSAGQGYPQHF
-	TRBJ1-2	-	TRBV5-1	TGCGCCAGCAGCTCGACCGGGAACACGGATTTGGGCTACACCTTC	CASSSTGNTDLGYTF
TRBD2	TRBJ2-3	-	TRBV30	TGTGCCTGGAGTGTGGGACTAAGTAGCACAGATACGCAGTATTTT	CAWSVGLSSTDTQYF
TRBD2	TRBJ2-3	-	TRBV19	TGTGCCAGTAGTATGACTAGCGGGAGTTTTACAGATACGCAGTATTTT	CASSMTSGSFTDTQYF
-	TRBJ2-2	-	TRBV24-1	TGTGCCACCAGTGATCTATACACCGGGGAGCTGTTTTTT	CATSDLYTGELFF
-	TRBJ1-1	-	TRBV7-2	TGTGCCAGCAGCTTTGTCGGGACGGCCTCATCGGAAGCTTTCTTT	CASSFVGTASSEAFF
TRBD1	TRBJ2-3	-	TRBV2	TGTGCCAGCAGTTTGACAGGGGGCGGGACAGATACGCAGTATTTT	CASSLTGGGTDTQYF
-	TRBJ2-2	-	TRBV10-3	TGTGCCACCCAAAACGGGGCTCAGCGTGACACCGGGGAGCTGTTTTTT	CATQNGAQRDTGELFF
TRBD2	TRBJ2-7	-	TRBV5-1	TGCGCCAGCAGCTTGGGGCTAGCGGACTACTACGAGCAGTACTTC	CASSLGLADYYEQYF
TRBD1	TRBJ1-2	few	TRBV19	TGTGCCAGTAGTTTTCTCCGGGACAGGGCTTCTAACTATGGCTACACCTTC	CASSFLRDRASNYGYTF
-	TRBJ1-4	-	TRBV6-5	TGTGCCAGCACGTATCAAGCTAATGAAAAACTGTTTTTT	CASTYQANEKLFF
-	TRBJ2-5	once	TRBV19	TGTGCCAGTAGCGTTAAACGGGGGGCAGAGACCCAGTACTTC	CASSVKRGAETQYF
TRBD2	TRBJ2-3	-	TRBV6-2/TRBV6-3	TGTGCCAGCAGTCGCGGACTAGAGACAGATACGCAGTATTTT	CASSRGLETDTQYF
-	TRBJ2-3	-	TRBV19	TGTGCCAGTAGTATCCTGACCTGGGATACGCAGTATTTT	CASSILTWDTQYF
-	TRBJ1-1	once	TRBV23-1	TGCGCCAGCAGTCGAAACGCCTCGAGCACTGAAGCTTTCTTT	CASSRNASSTEAFF
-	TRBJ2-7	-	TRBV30	TGTGCCTGGAGTGTATTCGGTTCCTACGAGCAGTACTTC	CAWSVFGSYEQYF
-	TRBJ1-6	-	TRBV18	TGTGCCAGCTCACTAGGGGCCGCGGGCTATAATTCACCCCTCCACTTT	CASSLGAAGYNSPLHF
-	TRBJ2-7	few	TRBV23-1	TGCGCCAGCAGTCAACCCCACAAGAACGAGCAGTACTTC	CASSQPHKNEQYF
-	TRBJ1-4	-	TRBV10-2	TGCGCCAGCAAGTTTAACAGAGCTAATGAAAAACTGTTTTTT	CASKFNRANEKLFF
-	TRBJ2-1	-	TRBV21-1	TGTGCCAGCAGCGATGAGCAGTTCTTC	CASSDEQFF
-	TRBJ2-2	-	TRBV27	TGTGCCAGCAGAATTACACAGGGAAGGGGGGCGACCGGGGAGCTGTTTTTT	CASRITQGRGATGELFF
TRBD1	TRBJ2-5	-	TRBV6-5	TGTGCCAGCAGAAGACTACAGGGGCCCCAAGAGACCCAGTACTTC	CASRRLQGPQETQYF
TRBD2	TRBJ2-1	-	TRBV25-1	TGTGCCAGCACCCTAGCGGGGGGTTTTGAGCAGTTCTTC	CASTLAGGFEQFF
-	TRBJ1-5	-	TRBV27	TGTGCCAGCAGTTTATCGCGGGAGGGCAATCAGCCCCAGCATTTT	CASSLSREGNQPQHF
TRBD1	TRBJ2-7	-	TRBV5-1	TGCGCCAGCAGCCTGGGACAGGGGGGGGACGAGCAGTACTTC	CASSLGQGGDEQYF
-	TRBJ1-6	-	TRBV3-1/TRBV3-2	TGTGCCAGCAGCCAAGCGGAGGGATTTACACCCCTCCACTTT	CASSQAEGFTPLHF
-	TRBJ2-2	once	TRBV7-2	TGTGCCAGCAGCTTGGTTCACCTACAGGGAAACACCGGGGAGCTGTTTTTT	CASSLVHLQGNTGELFF
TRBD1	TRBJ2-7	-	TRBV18	TGTGCCAGCTCACCTAGCAGGGGGCGGTACGAGCAGTACTTC	CASSPSRGRYEQYF
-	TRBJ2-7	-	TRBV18	TGTGCCAGCTCACCACCGCGGGGCCCGAACGAGCAGTACTTC	CASSPPRGPNEQYF
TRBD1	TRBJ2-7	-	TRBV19	TGTGCCAGTAGTGCTGGGACAGGCGTATACTCCTACGAGCAGTACTTC	CASSAGTGVYSYEQYF
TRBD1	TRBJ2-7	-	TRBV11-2	TGTGCCAGCAGACGAACAGGGGACGAGCAGTACTTC	CASRRTGDEQYF
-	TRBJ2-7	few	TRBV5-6	TGTGCCAGCAGCACAGGGCCCGGGGCCTACGAGCAGTACTTC	CASSTGPGAYEQYF
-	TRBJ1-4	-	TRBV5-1	TGCGCCAGCAGCTTGGATGGGAGGGAAAAACTGTTTTTT	CASSLDGREKLFF
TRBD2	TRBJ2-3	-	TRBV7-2	TGTGCCAGCAGCTTAGGGGCTAGCGGGCGCACAGATACGCAGTATTTT	CASSLGASGRTDTQYF
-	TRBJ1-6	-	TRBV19	TGTGCCAGTAAAGCGACTCAACTCGACCTCCACTTT	CASKATQLDLHF
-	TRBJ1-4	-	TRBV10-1	TGCGCCAGCAGTGAGTCGAGGACAGCTAATGAAAAACTGTTTTTT	CASSESRTANEKLFF
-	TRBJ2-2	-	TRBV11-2	TGTGCCAGCAGCTTAGAGGGGGGAAGCACCGGGGAGCTGTTTTTT	CASSLEGGSTGELFF
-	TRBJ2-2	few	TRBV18	TGTGCCAGCTCACCAGGGGCTAACACCGGGGAGCTGTTTTTT	CASSPGANTGELFF
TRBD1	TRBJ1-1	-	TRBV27	TGTGCCAGCAGTTTAATCCCGGGACAGGGGACTTGGACTGAAGCTTTCTTT	CASSLIPGQGTWTEAFF
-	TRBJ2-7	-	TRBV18	TGTGCCAGCTCACCCTACACACCTTTGTCAGGAACCTACGAGCAGTACTTC	CASSPYTPLSGTYEQYF
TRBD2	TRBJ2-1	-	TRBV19	TGTGCCAGTAGTATTGTACTAGCGGGAGGTAATGAGCAGTTCTTC	CASSIVLAGGNEQFF
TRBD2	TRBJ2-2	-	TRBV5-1	TGCGCCAGCAGCCTAGCGGGAACGGTCACCGGGGAGCTGTTTTTT	CASSLAGTVTGELFF
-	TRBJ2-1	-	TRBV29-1	TGCAGCGTTGAAGCGGGAGCAGGGGGGCGGTTTGAGCAGTTCTTC	CSVEAGAGGRFEQFF
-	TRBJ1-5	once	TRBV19	TGTGCCAGTCCCCCGGGGGTGCTTCAGCAGCCCCAGCATTTT	CASPPGVLQQPQHF
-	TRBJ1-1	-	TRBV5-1	TGCGCCAGCACGTCAGGTTCAATGAACACTGAAGCTTTCTTT	CASTSGSMNTEAFF
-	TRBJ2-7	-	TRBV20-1	TGCAGTGCTAGTTCGGCATCCTTTACCTACGAGCAGTACTTC	CSASSASFTYEQYF